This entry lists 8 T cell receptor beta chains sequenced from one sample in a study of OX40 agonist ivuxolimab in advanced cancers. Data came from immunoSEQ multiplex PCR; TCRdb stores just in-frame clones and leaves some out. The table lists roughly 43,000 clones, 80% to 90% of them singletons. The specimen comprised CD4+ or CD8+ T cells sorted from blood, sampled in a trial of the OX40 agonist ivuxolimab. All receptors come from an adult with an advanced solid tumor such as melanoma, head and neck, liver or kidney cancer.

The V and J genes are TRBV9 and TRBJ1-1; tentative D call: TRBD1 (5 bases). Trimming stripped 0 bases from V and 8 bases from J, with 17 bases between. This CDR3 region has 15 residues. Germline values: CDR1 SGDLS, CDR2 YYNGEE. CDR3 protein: CASSVGGSVEMEAFF. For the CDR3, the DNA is TGTGCCAGCAGCGTAGGGGGGTCGGTGGAAATGGAAGCTTTCTTT.

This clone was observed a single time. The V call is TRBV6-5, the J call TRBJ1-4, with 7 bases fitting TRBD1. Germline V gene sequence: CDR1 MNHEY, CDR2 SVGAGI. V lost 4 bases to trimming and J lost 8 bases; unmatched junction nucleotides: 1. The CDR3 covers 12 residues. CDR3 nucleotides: TGTGCCAGCAGTTGGACAGGCGAAAAACTGTTTTTT. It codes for CASSWTGEKLFF.

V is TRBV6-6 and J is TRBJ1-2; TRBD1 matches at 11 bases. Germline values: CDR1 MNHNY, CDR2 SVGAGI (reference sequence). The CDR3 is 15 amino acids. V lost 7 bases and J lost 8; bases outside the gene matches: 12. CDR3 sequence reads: CASTSDGGQGVGYTF. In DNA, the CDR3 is TGTGCCAGCACCTCAGACGGGGGACAGGGGGTCGGCTACACCTTC.

This chain's CDR3 is CASRPGQGRGSPMGYTF. In DNA form, the CDR3 reads TGTGCCAGCAGACCTGGACAGGGGAGGGGATCCCCTATGGGCTACACCTTC. This chain links TRBV28 with TRBJ1-2, with 9 bases lining up with TRBD1. Looked up from germline, CDR1 is MDHEN and CDR2 is SYDVKM. This CDR3 is built from 17 residues. V was clipped by 6 bases and J by 8 bases; unmatched bases: 19.

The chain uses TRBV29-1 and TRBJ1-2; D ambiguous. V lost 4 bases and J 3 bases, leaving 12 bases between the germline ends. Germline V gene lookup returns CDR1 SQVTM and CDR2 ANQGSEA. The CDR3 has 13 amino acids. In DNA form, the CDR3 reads TGCAGCGTTGTGGACCGGCCGGACTATGGCTACACCTTC. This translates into CSVVDRPDYGYTF.

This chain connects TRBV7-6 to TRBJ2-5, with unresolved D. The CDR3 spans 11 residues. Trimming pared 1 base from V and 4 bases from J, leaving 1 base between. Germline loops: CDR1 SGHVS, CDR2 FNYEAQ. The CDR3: CASSLVETQYF. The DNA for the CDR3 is TGTGCCAGCAGCTTAGTAGAGACCCAGTACTTC.

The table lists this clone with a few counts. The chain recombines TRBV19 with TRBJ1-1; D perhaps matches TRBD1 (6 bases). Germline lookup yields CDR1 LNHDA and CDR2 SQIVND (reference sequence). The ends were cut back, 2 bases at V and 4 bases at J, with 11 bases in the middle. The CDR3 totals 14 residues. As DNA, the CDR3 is TGTGCCAGTAGTATACCCGTGACAGGCACTGAAGCTTTCTTT. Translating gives CASSIPVTGTEAFF.

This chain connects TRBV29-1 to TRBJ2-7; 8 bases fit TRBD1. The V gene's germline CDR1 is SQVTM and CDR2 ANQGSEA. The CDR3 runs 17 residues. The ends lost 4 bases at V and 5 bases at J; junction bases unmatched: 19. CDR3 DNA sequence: TGCAGCGTTGGAGCCGGGACACAGGGGGTGAAGTATCACGAGCAGTACTTC. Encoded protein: CSVGAGTQGVKYHEQYF.